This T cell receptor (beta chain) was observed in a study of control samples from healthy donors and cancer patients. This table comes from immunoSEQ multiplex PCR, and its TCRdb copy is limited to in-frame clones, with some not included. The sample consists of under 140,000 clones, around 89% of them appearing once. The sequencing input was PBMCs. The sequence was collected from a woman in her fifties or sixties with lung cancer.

CDR3 in amino acids: CASSMDASLSSYEQYF. CDR3 bases: TGTGCCAGTAGTATGGACGCTTCCCTCTCTTCCTACGAGCAGTACTTC. The chain carries TRBV19 and TRBJ2-7; D unresolved. Germline CDR1 and CDR2: LNHDA and SQIVND (reference sequence). The V gene lost 3 bases and the J gene lost 1 base, with 16 bases spanning the gap. The CDR3 consists of 16 residues.